This T cell receptor (beta chain) was sequenced during a study of T cell responses to AZD1222 COVID-19 vaccine (dated by TCRdb to the early 2020s). With respect to the entire study: Because spike-specific TCR depth and breadth did not differ between the two schedules, AZD1222 recipients who got a second dose at roughly 4 weeks were pooled with those who got a second dose at roughly 12 weeks. Enrollment into the trials was organized by age into subgroups of 18-55, 56-69 and 70-plus years, and those subgroups contained approximately 150, 30 and 60 TCR-sequenced participants, respectively. A total of about 230 trial participants underwent TCR sequencing, of whom nearly 210 received two doses of AZD1222 and around 26 received two doses of the MenACWY control vaccine. Study-wide findings and limitations: Conclusions about previously exposed vaccinees are limited, since just 5 to 7 AZD1222 recipients were seropositive for SARS-CoV-2 at baseline. Reportedly, close to half of the unique spike-specific TCRs recognized epitopes lying outside the regions that are mutated in the B.1.351 and B.1.1.7 variants. The vaccine-associated CD4 TCRs covered the entire spike protein, and the dominant responses fell in regions 160-218 and 743-854. After two AZD1222 doses, spike-specific TCR breadth and depth were significantly higher than at day 0 and than in MenACWY recipients. Because no day 14 peak-response samples were available, the repertoires could be characterized only after the peak T cell response. The 56-69-year group was small, and its depth increase did not reach significance, likely because of low power. Most participants were white British and females outnumbered males, and the authors suggested that clonal diversity may have been underestimated.

The CDR3 regions of human TCRbeta chains were analyzed by immunosequencing. As for the authors' bioinformatics: Repertoire TCRs were checked for matches against a reference library of SARS-CoV-2-specific TCRs that had been generated using the MIRA antigen-specificity platform. Breadth meant the fraction of unique TCRs that were SARS-CoV-2-associated, whereas depth meant the fraction of total T cells that were SARS-CoV-2-associated. Using the MIRA data, each spike-specific TCR was mapped to the spike region that the TCR reacts to and placed in a CD4 or CD8 class. Log10-transformed breadth and depth values were compared by one-way ANOVA with Sidak's multiple comparisons tests. Held by TCRdb, this immuneACCESS table contains in-frame sequences only and omits some clones. Under half of the omission traces to an unresolved V gene where checked; the cause of the rest is unknown. V, J and clone size are taken as reported in that table, and D and trimming were inferred from the DNA itself. The sample has 85,000 to 120,000 clones on record, 90% of them singletons. The top ten clonotypes cover about 5% of the sample.

The time point label on this specimen signifies: baseline before first vaccination. Vaccinee samples came from UK trials COV001 and COV002, including a single-blind randomized controlled phase 2/3 trial of AZD1222 (ChAdOx1 nCoV-19) in healthy adults. Trial participant PBMC samples were collected at day 0 and day 28 after the second dose for TCRbeta chain sequencing. Turning to this clone: Its cognate antigen has yet to be identified. No quality values exist for individual bases; no much larger clone is one base distant.

From V the trimming removes 2 bases and from J it removes 5 bases, while the gene matches leave 5 bases of the junction unaccounted for. The germline V gene provides CDR1 MNHEY and CDR2 SVGAGI. There are 14 amino acids in the CDR3, from cysteine to phenylalanine inclusive. Only CDR3 DNA remains: 42 bases, in frame from the first base. The sample in question was peripheral blood, obtained on day 0 of AZD1222 vaccination. The TCR was taken from an adult in good health. This sequence uses TRBV6-5 and TRBJ2-5, with 7 bases in between that match TRBD2. At the DNA level, the sequence is TGTGCCAGCAGTTACGGGGGGGGGAGCGAGACCCAGTACTTC. Its translation reads: CASSYGGGSETQYF.